This passage covers 2 T cell receptor beta chains from one sample sequenced in a study of blood T cell repertoires in COVID-19. The data were produced by immunoSEQ multiplex PCR, yet TCRdb's version contains in-frame clones alone and is incomplete. The table records roughly 250,000 clones, approximately 83% of them present only once. Sequences were obtained from PBMCs or T cells enriched from blood (not recorded which). The receptors shown here come from a woman aged 40-49 years with acute COVID-19.

The rearrangement links TRBV19 to TRBJ1-5; 7 nucleotides match TRBD1. The trim removed 5 bases at V and 0 bases at J, leaving 4 bases unmatched. CDR3 length equals 15 residues. Germline V lookup: CDR1 LNHDA, CDR2 SQIVND (reference sequence). In DNA form, the CDR3 reads TGTGCCAGTAGTGCCGACAGGGATAGCAATCAGCCCCAGCATTTT. As protein: CASSADRDSNQPQHF.

V gene TRBV10-2 combines with J gene TRBJ2-3; 7 bases fit TRBD2. Germline V gene sequence: CDR1 WSHSY, CDR2 SAAADI. This CDR3 is 15 amino acids long. J lost 4 bases, V lost 6 bases, and 10 bases had no gene match. In nucleotides, the CDR3 is TGCGCCAGCAGGCGGGAGCCCGGTGGCGCAGATACGCAGTATTTT. Translated: CASRREPGGADTQYF.